This TCR beta chain came from a study of blood T cell repertoires in COVID-19. In the study overall: Samples came from the United States, Italy and Spain, spanning acute and convalescent COVID-19. T cells, B-cell-depleted T cells, or PBMCs provided the cDNA or gDNA that served as material.

The V gene lost 4 bases and the J gene lost 0 bases, with 15 bases spanning the gap. Germline assignment: CDR1 SNHLY and CDR2 FYNNEI. The CDR3 has 17 amino acids. Under the authors' procedure: Reference gene primer amplification yielded estimated nucleated cell counts. Libraries were prepared by immunoSEQ multiplex PCR; TCRdb keeps only in-frame clonotypes and omits some of them. Clonal size and the V and J genes are those of that table, whereas D and trimming came from the DNA. Altogether about 150,000 clones are present, 80% to 90% being singletons, with the ten largest covering approximately 40%. This clone was detected only a few times.

The chain combines TRBV2 with TRBJ2-2, with D tentatively TRBD2 (6 bases). The sample comprised peripheral blood. The sequence was collected from a human donor in a cohort sampled during active COVID-19. The CDR3 region has the DNA TGTGCCAGCAGTGTTTGGCGGGGCGACGCGAACACCGGGGAGCTGTTTTTT. Amino acid sequence: CASSVWRGDANTGELFF.